One sample yielded the 13 T cell receptor beta chains listed below, sequenced in a study of cytomegalovirus exposure and HLA in healthy donors. Researchers ran the PCR with 60 Vbeta and 13 Jbeta primers. Clones were sequenced by immunoSEQ multiplex PCR, and TCRdb holds only the in-frame ones, with some missing. This sample has 130,000 or so clones, with over 75% found just once. Material: PBMCs. The receptors here all came from a woman aged 40 to 50 in good health and CMV-seronegative.

The chain combines TRBV28 with TRBJ2-5; tentative D call: TRBD2 (6 bases). Trimming shortened V by 4 bases and J by 4 bases, and 13 bases separated the two germline ends. This CDR3 contains 14 residues. CDR1 and CDR2 from the germline V gene are MDHEN and SYDVKM. CDR3 bases: TGTGCCAGCAGTTCACCGGGAGCAGTAGAGACCCAGTACTTC. Translation gives CASSSPGAVETQYF.

The CDR3 spells CASSYRSRVEYGYTF. CDR3 bases: TGTGCCAGCAGTTACCGGAGCAGGGTAGAATATGGCTACACCTTC. The J gene is TRBJ1-2, the V gene TRBV6-5; a weak D match, TRBD1 (5 bases). Trimming took 2 bases from V and 5 from J, leaving 15 bases between them. CDR1 and CDR2 (germline): MNHEY, SVGAGI. This CDR3 comprises 15 residues.

The chain joins TRBV14 to TRBJ1-2; D perhaps matches TRBD1 (6 bases). Germline assignment: CDR1 SGHDN and CDR2 FVKESK. This CDR3 spans 13 amino acids. The V end was cut by 4 bases, the J end by 3 bases, with 9 bases between. DNA of the CDR3: TGTGCCAGCAGCCCCCAGGGGTACTATGGCTACACCTTC. Amino acid sequence: CASSPQGYYGYTF.

The chain recombines TRBV7-2 with TRBJ2-7; TRBD2 matches 10 bases. In germline, CDR1 is SGHTA, CDR2 FQGNSA. CDR3 length: 18 amino acids. J was trimmed by 7 bases and V by 5 bases; bases with no gene match: 20. DNA for the CDR3: TGTGCCAGCAGCCACACCGCTTACCGAGCGGGAGGGCCGTTTGAGCAGTACTTC. Residues: CASSHTAYRAGGPFEQYF.

The chain combines TRBV28 with TRBJ1-4; D unclear. The germline V gene encodes CDR1 MDHEN and CDR2 SYDVKM. The germline V and J ends were trimmed by 2 bases and 4 bases, with 11 bases remaining between them. The CDR3 consists of 15 residues. The CDR3 loop is CASSLVVGFNEKLFF. CDR3 sequence (DNA): TGTGCCAGCAGTTTAGTTGTCGGGTTTAATGAAAAACTGTTTTTT.

The genes are TRBV27 and TRBJ2-7; D not resolved. The CDR3 is made up of 13 amino acids. Trimming pared 5 bases from V and 3 bases from J, leaving 11 bases between. Germline V CDR1 and CDR2: MNHEY, SMNVEV (reference sequence). The CDR3 protein is CASSHSSDYEQYF. In DNA, the CDR3 is TGTGCCAGCAGTCACTCAAGCGACTACGAGCAGTACTTC.

The chain uses TRBV28 and TRBJ2-1; 7 bases fit TRBD1. Germline values: CDR1 MDHEN, CDR2 SYDVKM. The J segment lost 7 bases and the V segment lost 5 bases, leaving 11 bases of the junction unmatched. CDR3 size: 15 residues. CDR3: CASSPTSTGKNEQFF. The CDR3 DNA reads TGTGCCAGCAGTCCTACGTCGACAGGGAAGAATGAGCAGTTCTTC.

The chain couples TRBV5-4 to TRBJ2-5; D perhaps matches TRBD1 (5 bases). V was pared by 5 bases and J by 5 bases, with 13 bases between. This CDR3 spans 13 amino acids. Germline assignment: CDR1 SGHNT and CDR2 YYREEE (reference sequence). The CDR3, as DNA: TGTGCCAGCAGTAGCAGGGTGGATGAGACCCAGTACTTC. This sequence encodes CASSSRVDETQYF.

The V gene is TRBV6-1, the J gene TRBJ2-7; TRBD2 might be the D (6 bases). This CDR3 has 14 amino acids. From germline, CDR1 is MNHNS and CDR2 SASEGT. V dropped 5 bases and J dropped 0 bases, with 11 bases sitting between them. The CDR3 is CASSNAGSSYEQYF. The CDR3, as DNA: TGTGCCAGCAGTAATGCGGGGAGCTCCTACGAGCAGTACTTC.

The rearrangement joins TRBV7-8 to TRBJ2-3, with TRBD1 identical over 8 bases. V shed 8 bases and J 4 bases; nucleotides not matched to a gene: 11. Germline V gene data show CDR1 as SGHVS and CDR2 as FQNEAQ. The CDR3 loop spans 15 amino acids. CDR3 sequence reads: CASRAQGGLADTQYF. The CDR3 region has the DNA TGTGCCAGCCGAGCACAGGGGGGCTTGGCAGATACGCAGTATTTT.

This chain links TRBV5-1 with TRBJ2-5; 8 positions match TRBD2. The J call may not be correct, given that the DNA end is closer to TRBJ2-7. CDR3 size: 16 residues. In germline, CDR1 is SGHRS, CDR2 YFSETQ. The CDR3 is CASTIELAGYQYEQYF. The DNA for the CDR3 is TGCGCCAGCACTATCGAGCTAGCGGGTTACCAGTACGAGCAGTACTTC.

This clone is a singleton in its sample. The gene calls are TRBV19 and TRBJ2-1, with 12 bases identical to TRBD1. The CDR3 spans 15 residues. CDR1 is LNHDA and CDR2 is SQIVND in the germline V gene (reference sequence). Trimming took 6 bases from V and 6 from J; bases not matched to a gene: 6. The CDR3 reads CASSVGDRGLNEQFF. Here the CDR3 DNA reads TGTGCCAGTAGCGTCGGGGACAGGGGGCTCAATGAGCAGTTCTTC.

This clone has a handful of counts. The chain recombines TRBV9 with TRBJ2-3; TRBD1 agrees at 8 bases. Germline values: CDR1 SGDLS, CDR2 YYNGEE. The CDR3 is made up of 14 amino acids. With 4 bases clipped from V and 6 bases from J, the junction kept 7 bases outside the gene matches. The CDR3 nucleotides read TGTGCCAGCAGCACGACAGGGGTGGGGGATACGCAGTATTTT. This sequence encodes CASSTTGVGDTQYF.